The clone carrying this TCR beta chain was picked up many times. The germline V gene encodes CDR1 ENHRY and CDR2 SYGVKD. With 6 bases clipped from V and 3 bases from J, the junction kept 2 bases outside the gene matches. This CDR3 has 12 residues. Cells are PBMCs isolated from about 10 ml of fresh blood. These data belong to a study of T cells in Graves' hyperthyroidism and ophthalmopathy. The CDR3 regions of TCR beta were amplified from RNA transcripts. When the TCR CDR3 underwent first-round RT-PCR, the HTBI primer set was used. TCRdb processed the multiplex PCR reads anew with MiXCR; each CDR3 protein has one entry. This sample carries about 350,000 distinct CDR3 sequences, approximately 13% of them seen once, and the ten largest clones take about 26%.

Source material: blood. The TCR originated in a woman younger than 45 with Graves' hyperthyroidism. The J gene is TRBJ2-7, the V gene TRBV10-3, with 7 bases that match TRBD1. The CDR3 DNA is TGTGCCATCAGCCCAGGGGGCTACGAGCAGTACTTC. The encoded protein is CAISPGGYEQYF.